The clone carrying this TCR beta chain has just a few counts. Its specificity is not known. This specimen belongs to a study of cytomegalovirus exposure and HLA in healthy donors. Study findings and constraints: Diagnosis of cytomegalovirus status made by the classifier reportedly showed high specificity and sensitivity.

Amplification used 60 Vbeta primers and 13 Jbeta primers. Profiled with immunoSEQ multiplex PCR; TCRdb holds only in-frame clones, not every one. The sample carries about 120,000 clones, 60% to 85% recorded once. V trimming: 6 bases; J trimming: 7 bases; junction bases outside the gene matches: 3. Germline V gene data show CDR1 as LNHDA and CDR2 as SQIVND (reference sequence). The CDR3 has 12 amino acids. The sample consisted of PBMCs. This chain links TRBV19 with TRBJ1-2, with 9 bases identical to TRBD1. This receptor was taken from a female donor in good health and CMV-seronegative. The CDR3 sequence: CASSRTGVGYTF. The CDR3, as DNA: TGTGCCAGTAGCCGGACAGGGGTTGGCTACACCTTC.